Following are 10 T cell receptor beta chains from one sample sequenced in a study of radiotherapy plus CTLA-4 blockade in lung cancer. The method was immunoSEQ multiplex PCR; TCRdb's version includes in-frame clones alone and lacks a portion of them. Of about 40,000 clones in the sample, approximately 70% were seen once. The sample here was peripheral blood, taken from a patient treated with radiotherapy plus ipilimumab. Source of these receptors: a human donor with non-small cell lung cancer who had stable disease on radiotherapy plus ipilimumab.

The chain joins TRBV19 to TRBJ1-1, with a weak D call TRBD1 (6 bases). Per the germline V gene, CDR1 is LNHDA and CDR2 is SQIVND (reference sequence). This CDR3 region has 15 residues. Trimming removed 6 bases from V and 3 bases from J, with 17 bases in between. CDR3 sequence (DNA): TGTGCCAGTAGCCGGCGGGGGGCGGTTGACACTGAAGCTTTCTTT. Translating gives CASSRRGAVDTEAFF. Supplemented by reference TRBV19 and TRBJ1-1, the full variable domain reads DGGITQSPKYLFRKEGQNVTLSCEQNLNHDAMYWYRQDPGQGLRLIYYSQIVNDFQKGDIAEGYSVSREKKESFPLTVTSAQKNPTAFYLCASSRRGAVDTEAFFGQGTRLTVV.

The rearrangement uses TRBV7-6 and TRBJ1-3, with no clear D. The CDR3 extends over 15 amino acids. The V and J ends lost 5 bases and 0 bases respectively, with 11 bases between them. CDR1 is SGHVS and CDR2 is FNYEAQ in the germline V gene. CDR3 nucleotide sequence: TGTGCCAGCAGCCCCTCGGGGAGCTCTGGAAACACCATATATTTT. Protein sequence: CASSPSGSSGNTIYF.

The chain combines TRBV14 with TRBJ1-3; no definite D call. Germline V gene data show CDR1 as SGHDN and CDR2 as FVKESK. V lost 5 bases to trimming and J lost 1 base, with 12 bases between them. The CDR3 has 15 residues. The CDR3 DNA is TGTGCCAGCAGCGACCGGAGAGAATCTGGAAACACCATATATTTT. Translating it yields CASSDRRESGNTIYF. Based on the CDR3 plus reference TRBV14 and TRBJ1-3, the full variable domain is EAGVTQFPSHSVIEKGQTVTLRCDPISGHDNLYWYRRVMGKEIKFLLHFVKESKQDESGMPNNRFLAERTGGTYSTLKVQPAELEDSGVYFCASSDRRESGNTIYFGEGSWLTVV.

The rearrangement joins TRBV10-3 to TRBJ1-1; D is perhaps TRBD1 (6 bases). V dropped 7 bases and J dropped 1 base, with 13 bases sitting between them. CDR3 length: 14 residues. Germline CDR1 ENHRY, CDR2 SYGVKD. The CDR3 region is CAINTGKSNTEAFF. CDR3 nucleotides: TGTGCCATCAATACAGGGAAATCGAACACTGAAGCTTTCTTT.

V is TRBV18 and J is TRBJ1-5; D is perhaps TRBD1 (5 bases). V was trimmed by 4 bases and J by 7 bases, leaving 11 bases between them. CDR3 size: 13 residues. CDR1 is KGHSH and CDR2 is LQKENI in the germline V gene. The CDR3 sequence: CASSQTGDQPQHF. DNA of the CDR3: TGTGCCAGCTCACAAACAGGTGACCAGCCCCAGCATTTT.

The rearrangement uses TRBV11-3 and TRBJ2-1; 9 bases align to TRBD2. V lost 3 bases and J lost 2; bases outside the gene matches: 5. CDR1 is SGHNT and CDR2 is YENEEA in the germline V gene. The CDR3 has 16 residues. In DNA, the CDR3 is TGTGCCAGCAGCTTTGTTCGCGGGGGGGCCTACAATGAGCAGTTCTTC. It codes for CASSFVRGGAYNEQFF.

V gene TRBV5-6 combines with J gene TRBJ2-7, with TRBD2 as a possible D gene (6 bases). The CDR3 extends over 14 amino acids. Germline lookup yields CDR1 SGHDT and CDR2 YYEEEE. Trimming pared 4 bases from V and 0 bases from J, leaving 11 bases between. CDR3 bases: TGTGCCAGCAGCGCGGGACCGATCTCCTACGAGCAGTACTTC. Translating it yields CASSAGPISYEQYF.

The chain is built from TRBV12-5 and TRBJ2-5; 7 positions match TRBD2. CDR3 length equals 18 residues. V was pared by 0 bases and J by 2 bases, with 12 bases of the junction left unmatched. Germline CDR1 reads LGHNT; CDR2 reads FRNRAP. CDR3 region: CASGLVLDGRVAQETQYF. In nucleotides, the CDR3 is TGTGCTAGTGGTTTGGTACTCGATGGGAGGGTCGCTCAAGAGACCCAGTACTTC. The full variable domain, in which reference TRBV12-5 and TRBJ2-5 provide the parts outside the CDR3, is DARVTQTPRHKVTEMGQEVTMRCQPILGHNTVFWYRQTMMQGLELLAYFRNRAPLDDSGMPKDRFSAEMPDATLATLKIQPSEPRDSAVYFCASGLVLDGRVAQETQYFGPGTRLLVL.

This chain connects TRBV18 to TRBJ1-3, with D possibly TRBD1 on 5 matching bases. The germline V and J ends were trimmed by 1 base and 0 bases, with 10 bases remaining between them. Germline V lookup: CDR1 KGHSH, CDR2 LQKENI. The CDR3 runs to 16 residues. The CDR3 region has the DNA TGTGCCAGCTCACCACGGCAGGGAGGCTCTGGAAACACCATATATTTT. Translated: CASSPRQGGSGNTIYF.

This chain uses TRBV7-2 with TRBJ2-2; tentatively, D is TRBD2 (7 bases). The CDR3 length is 15 residues. The germline V gene encodes CDR1 SGHTA and CDR2 FQGNSA. Trimming cost V 1 base and J 8 bases, with 14 bases left between them. The CDR3 DNA is TGTGCCAGCAGCTTAGGACCCGCGGGGGCGGGGGAGCTGTTTTTT. It specifies CASSLGPAGAGELFF.